This T cell receptor (beta chain) derives from a study of T cells in Graves' hyperthyroidism and ophthalmopathy. Trimming pared 4 bases from V and 2 bases from J, leaving 11 bases between. The CDR3 is 14 residues long. The germline gives CDR1 MDHEN, CDR2 SYDVKM. This clonotype was recorded a few times. Amplification of TCR beta CDR3 regions was performed using RNA transcripts as template. HTBI primers drove first-round RT-PCR of the TCR CDR3. One entry per CDR3 protein, called by TCRdb with MiXCR from the multiplex PCR reads. This table has 750,000 to 900,000 distinct CDR3 sequences, around 38% appearing once.

The chain recombines TRBV28 with TRBJ2-5; D might be TRBD2 (6 bases). This clonotype was sampled from a man aged 18 to 35 with Graves' hyperthyroidism. The sample was blood. The CDR3 coding sequence is TGTGCCAGCAGTTATGACGGGAGACAAGAGACCCAGTACTTC. Its translation is CASSYDGRQETQYF.